The T cell receptor (beta chain) described here comes from a study of blood T cell repertoires in COVID-19. At the level of the study: Sites across the United States, Italy and Spain contributed samples from acute and convalescent COVID-19. Sample material is recorded as cDNA or gDNA derived from T cells, B-cell-depleted T cells, or PBMCs.

The germline V gene has CDR1 SQVTM and CDR2 ANQGSEA. CDR3 size: 14 residues. The V end was cut by 8 bases, the J end by 2 bases, with 17 bases between. This clone was recorded many times. As processed by the authors: Reference gene primer amplification gave estimated nucleated cell counts. Repertoires were generated with immunoSEQ multiplex PCR, while TCRdb's copy carries only in-frame clones and drops some. The V and J calls and clone size come from that table; D and trimming were worked out from the DNA. The sample includes about 160,000 clones, roughly 84% seen only once; the top ten take more than 9%.

Sequencing was performed on peripheral blood. The TCR was taken from a woman at least 80 years old with active or convalescent COVID-19. The chain carries TRBV29-1 and TRBJ2-3; D possibly corresponds to TRBD2 (6 bases). CDR3: CSSSTGTVTDTQYF. CDR3 bases: TGCAGCTCTTCAACCGGGACTGTCACAGATACGCAGTATTTT.